The 9 T cell receptor beta chains reported below all come from one sample, sequenced in a study of blood T cells in healthy people across ages. A second about 7 to 12 cycle PCR used barcoded and J-beta primers. MiXCR, run by TCRdb on the 5' RACE reads, gives a single entry per CDR3 protein. The data contain 700,000 to 950,000 distinct CDR3 sequences, around 46% of them singletons. Source material: blood. These receptors came from a woman aged 60-75 years in good health.

The chain is built from TRBV12-3 or TRBV12-4 and TRBJ2-1, with 9 nucleotides matching TRBD1. CDR3 length equals 20 residues. The junction had 23 bases not matched to a gene; V was cut back by 5 bases and J by 6 bases. CDR3 amino acids: CASSEEDRGEIPAPGNEQFF. The CDR3 DNA sequence: TGTGCCAGCAGTGAAGAAGACAGGGGGGAGATCCCGGCCCCCGGCAATGAGCAGTTCTTC.

This clonotype has ten or more counts. This rearrangement joins TRBV6-2 or TRBV6-3 to TRBJ2-7, with 7 bases aligning to TRBD2. Per germline, CDR1 MNHEY and CDR2 SVGEGT. The trim removed 4 bases at V and 0 bases at J, leaving 0 bases unmatched. This CDR3 has 13 amino acids. CDR3 in amino acids: CASSWDYSYEQYF. DNA for the CDR3: TGTGCCAGCAGTTGGGACTACTCCTACGAGCAGTACTTC.

A word on this clonotype: A much larger clone differs from this one at a single base, so this may be a read error. The genes are TRBV7-2 and TRBJ2-3; no clear D. Germline V lookup: CDR1 SGHTA, CDR2 FQGNSA. V dropped 4 bases and J dropped 4 bases, with 18 bases sitting between them. The CDR3 is 16 amino acids. The CDR3, as DNA: TGTGCCAGCAGCTCCCCTTCCCCCGGAAAAGCAGATACGCAGTATTTT. Translating it yields CASSSPSPGKADTQYF.

The chain joins TRBV11-3 to TRBJ2-3; D uncertain. CDR3 length: 17 residues. Germline V lookup: CDR1 SGHNT, CDR2 YENEEA. The V gene lost 1 base and the J gene lost 4 bases, with 18 bases spanning the gap. Here the CDR3 DNA reads TGTGCCAGCAGCTTAGGGGCGTTTGGGGAAGCACCAGATACGCAGTATTTT. Amino acids: CASSLGAFGEAPDTQYF. Full variable domain (remainder filled in from reference TRBV11-3 and TRBJ2-3): EAGVVQSPRYKIIEKKQPVAFWCNPISGHNTLYWYLQNLGQGPELLIRYENEEAVDDSQLPKDRFSAERLKGVDSTLKIQPAELGDSAVYLCASSLGAFGEAPDTQYFGPGTRLTVL.

This clonotype has more than one count but fewer than ten. V and J are TRBV6-4 and TRBJ1-5; D may be TRBD1 (5 bases). CDR1 and CDR2 from the germline V gene are MRHNA and SNTAGT. CDR3 length equals 19 residues. Trimming removed 4 bases at V and 0 bases at J, with 22 bases between. The CDR3 DNA is TGTGCCAGCAGTGGTTCTGGGAAGACAGAAAAGTATAGCAATCAGCCCCAGCATTTT. Residues: CASSGSGKTEKYSNQPQHF.

This chain joins TRBV28 and TRBJ2-7; D not certain. The germline V gene has CDR1 MDHEN and CDR2 SYDVKM. V gave up 0 bases and J gave up 4 bases, with 4 bases separating them. The CDR3 sequence is 12 residues long. CDR3 region: CASSLWKYEQYF. For the CDR3, the DNA is TGTGCCAGCAGTTTATGGAAGTACGAGCAGTACTTC.

Remarks on this clonotype: The junction departs from the called germline gene at one end, perhaps through a read error. This rearrangement joins TRBV3-1 to TRBJ2-1; D call uncertain. CDR3 length: 13 residues. The germline gives CDR1 LGHDT, CDR2 YNNKEL (reference sequence). CDR3 amino acids: CASSQVLDNGQFF. The CDR3 nucleotides read TGTGCCAGCAGCCAAGTGCTTGATAATGGGCAGTTCTTC.

The chain uses TRBV27 and TRBJ1-6; D not resolved. The CDR3 has 13 amino acids. V was pared by 8 bases and J by 10 bases, with 15 bases between. From germline, CDR1 is MNHEY and CDR2 SMNVEV (reference sequence). Written as DNA, the CDR3 is TGTGCCAGCTGCCCTGGGTGGAAGTCACCCCTCCACTTT. It translates to CASCPGWKSPLHF.

The J gene is TRBJ1-2, the V gene TRBV5-1; no definite D call. The CDR3 length is 15 residues. Trimming shortened V by 4 bases and J by 3 bases, and 16 bases separated the two germline ends. Germline-derived CDR1 and CDR2 are SGHRS and YFSETQ. Written as DNA, the CDR3 is TGCGCCAGCAGCCCTAACGGCGGAGTTGACTATGGCTACACCTTC. Protein sequence: CASSPNGGVDYGYTF.